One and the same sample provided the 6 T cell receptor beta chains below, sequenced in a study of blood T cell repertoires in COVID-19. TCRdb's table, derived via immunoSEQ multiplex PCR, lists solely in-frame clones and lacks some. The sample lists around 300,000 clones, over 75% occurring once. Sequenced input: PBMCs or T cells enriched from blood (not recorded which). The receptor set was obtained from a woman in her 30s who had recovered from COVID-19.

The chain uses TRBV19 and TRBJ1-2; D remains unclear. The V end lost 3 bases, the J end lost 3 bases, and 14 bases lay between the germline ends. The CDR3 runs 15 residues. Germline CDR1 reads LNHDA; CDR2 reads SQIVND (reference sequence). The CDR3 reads CASSIVGESDYGYTF. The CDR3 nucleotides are TGTGCCAGTAGTATTGTCGGGGAATCTGACTATGGCTACACCTTC.

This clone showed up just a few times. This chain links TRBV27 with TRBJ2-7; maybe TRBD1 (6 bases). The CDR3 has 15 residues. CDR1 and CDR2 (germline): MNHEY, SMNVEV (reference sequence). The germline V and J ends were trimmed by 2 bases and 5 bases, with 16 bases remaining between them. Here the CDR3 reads CASSLLRTVFNEQYF. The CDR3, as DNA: TGTGCCAGCAGTTTACTCCGGACAGTCTTTAACGAGCAGTACTTC.

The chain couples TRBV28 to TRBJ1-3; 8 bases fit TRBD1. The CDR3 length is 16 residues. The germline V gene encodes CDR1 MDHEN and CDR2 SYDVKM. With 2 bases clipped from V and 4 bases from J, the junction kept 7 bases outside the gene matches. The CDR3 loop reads CASSLEQGVVGNTIYF. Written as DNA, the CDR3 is TGTGCCAGCAGTTTAGAACAGGGGGTGGTAGGAAACACCATATATTTT.

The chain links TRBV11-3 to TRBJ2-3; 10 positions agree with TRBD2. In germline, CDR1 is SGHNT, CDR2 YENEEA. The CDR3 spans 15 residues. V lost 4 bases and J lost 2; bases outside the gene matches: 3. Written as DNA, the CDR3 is TGTGCCAGCAGCTCTAGCGGGGGACTCACAGATACGCAGTATTTT. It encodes CASSSSGGLTDTQYF. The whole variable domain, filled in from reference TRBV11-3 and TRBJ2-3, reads EAGVVQSPRYKIIEKKQPVAFWCNPISGHNTLYWYLQNLGQGPELLIRYENEEAVDDSQLPKDRFSAERLKGVDSTLKIQPAELGDSAVYLCASSSSGGLTDTQYFGPGTRLTVL.

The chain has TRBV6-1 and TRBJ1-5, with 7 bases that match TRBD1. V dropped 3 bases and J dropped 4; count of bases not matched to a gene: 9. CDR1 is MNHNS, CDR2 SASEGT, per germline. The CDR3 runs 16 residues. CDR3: CASSDPPGTVNQPQHF. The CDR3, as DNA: TGTGCCAGCAGTGACCCCCCCGGGACAGTTAATCAGCCCCAGCATTTT.

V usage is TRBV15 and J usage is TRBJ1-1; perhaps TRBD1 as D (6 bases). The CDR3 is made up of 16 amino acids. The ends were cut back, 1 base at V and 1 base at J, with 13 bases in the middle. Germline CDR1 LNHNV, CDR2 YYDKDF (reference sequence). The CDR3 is CATSRGPGTPNTEAFF. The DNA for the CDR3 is TGTGCCACCAGCAGAGGTCCCGGGACACCGAACACTGAAGCTTTCTTT.